A single sample gave rise to the 18 T cell receptor beta chains below, sequenced in a study of beta chain features in type 1 diabetes (dated by TCRdb to between 2018 and 2020). No antigen has been assigned to these receptors. Broad study findings and their caveats: Type 1 diabetes patients showed a moderate but significant shortening of TCRB CDR3 length in all four CD4+ subsets.

Libraries were built with the immunoSEQ multiplex PCR assay. The entire amount of isolated RNA was reverse transcribed using the High Capacity cDNA Reverse Transcription Kit, so the sequenced TCRB transcripts were expressed ones. As stored in TCRdb, this immuneACCESS dataset retains in-frame rearrangements with V and J assigned. A fraction of the clones does not appear; measured against another copy, unresolved V genes explain less than half of the discrepancy, and the remainder lacks a known reason. This sample gives roughly 150,000 clones in total; almost 8% of them show up just once. 0.5% of the sample is held by the ten biggest clonotypes. The sample comprised central memory CD4+ T cells from blood. The receptors were gathered from a man aged 18 to 35 with type 1 diabetes.

The V call is TRBV7-9, the J call TRBJ2-2; 7 nucleotides agree with TRBD1. The V segment lost 5 bases and the J segment 7 bases; nucleotides outside the gene matches: 4. CDR1 and CDR2 from the germline V gene are SEHNR and FQNEAQ (reference sequence). The length of the CDR3 is 13 residues. In DNA form, the CDR3 reads TGTGCCAGCAGCACCGACAGGGACGGGGAGCTGTTTTTT. This sequence encodes CASSTDRDGELFF.

At least ten counts were recorded for this clone. This chain uses TRBV21-1 with TRBJ1-2; the table's D call, TRBD1, has no DNA check behind it. TRBV21-1 is a pseudogene locus. The CDR3 totals 15 residues. CDR3 in DNA: TGTGCCAGCAGCAAAGAGGACAGGGAGGGTAGTGGCTACACCTTC. Amino acid sequence: CASSKEDREGSGYTF.

The V gene is TRBV27, the J gene TRBJ1-2; TRBD1 agrees at 9 bases. In germline, CDR1 is MNHEY, CDR2 SMNVEV (reference sequence). The CDR3 spans 14 residues. V lost 0 bases and J lost 8; bases outside the gene matches: 4. CDR3 bases: TGTGCCAGCAGTTTATCACCCGACAGGGGGGGCTACACCTTC. This codes for CASSLSPDRGGYTF.

This CDR3 reads CASSLGGSWGNEQFF. CDR3 sequence (DNA): TGCGCCAGCAGCTTGGGCGGGAGCTGGGGCAATGAGCAGTTCTTC. This chain links TRBV5-1 with TRBJ2-1, with 7 bases that match TRBD2. V was pared by 0 bases and J by 6 bases, with 6 bases of the junction left unmatched. This CDR3 comprises 15 residues. Germline V gene lookup returns CDR1 SGHRS and CDR2 YFSETQ.

The rearrangement joins TRBV28 to TRBJ1-1; tentatively, D is TRBD1 (5 bases). CDR3 length equals 11 residues. Deletions cut 10 bases from V and 7 bases from J, with 13 bases between. Germline CDR1 MDHEN, CDR2 SYDVKM. The CDR3 DNA reads as TGTGCCACCCGGGGGTACGATGAAGCTTTCTTT. This sequence encodes CATRGYDEAFF. Looking up the rest from reference TRBV28 and TRBJ1-1 gives the full variable domain: DVKVTQSSRYLVKRTGEKVFLECVQDMDHENMFWYRQDPGLGLRLIYFSYDVKMKEKGDIPEGYSVSREKKERFSLILESASTNQTSMYLCATRGYDEAFFGQGTRLTVV.

This chain connects TRBV5-8 to TRBJ2-5; D may be TRBD2 (7 bases). The V gene lost 4 bases and the J gene lost 5 bases, with 15 bases spanning the gap. The CDR3 has 14 residues. Per germline, CDR1 SGHTS and CDR2 YDEGEE. In DNA form, the CDR3 reads TGTGCCAGCAGCAGGGGGGGGGCTGGGGAGACCCAGTACTTC. Amino acid sequence: CASSRGGAGETQYF.

The genes are TRBV9 and TRBJ2-7; perhaps TRBD1 as D (7 bases). Germline V gene lookup returns CDR1 SGDLS and CDR2 YYNGEE. This CDR3 is 13 amino acids long. V was clipped by 4 bases and J by 3 bases, with 11 bases between them. The CDR3 DNA is TGTGCCAGCAGCCCCAGGGGGGACTACGAGCAGTACTTC. Translating gives CASSPRGDYEQYF.

The rearrangement joins TRBV6-1 to TRBJ1-6; maybe TRBD1 (5 bases). V was trimmed by 6 bases and J by 13 bases, leaving 22 bases between them. The CDR3 loop spans 15 amino acids. The germline CDR1 and CDR2 sequences are MNHNS and SASEGT. The chain's CDR3 is CASSPSIRGESPLHF. DNA of the CDR3: TGTGCCAGCAGCCCGTCGATTAGGGGTGAAAGCCCCCTCCACTTT.

This clone was recorded a few times. This sequence joins TRBV7-2 and TRBJ2-5; the D gene is possibly TRBD2 (6 bases). The CDR3 length is 14 residues. Germline CDR1 and CDR2: SGHTA and FQGNSA. Trimming took 4 bases from V and 1 from J, leaving 10 bases between them. This chain's CDR3 is CASSSDYLQETQYF. CDR3 DNA: TGTGCCAGCAGCTCGGACTATCTCCAAGAGACCCAGTACTTC. Using reference TRBV7-2 and TRBJ2-5 for the parts outside the CDR3, the full variable domain is GAGVSQSPSNKVTEKGKDVELRCDPISGHTALYWYRQSLGQGLEFLIYFQGNSAPDKSGLPSDRFSAERTGGSVSTLTIQRTQQEDSAVYLCASSSDYLQETQYFGPGTRLLVL.

The chain recombines TRBV6-1 with TRBJ1-2; maybe TRBD1 (5 bases). V shed 6 bases and J shed 5 bases, with 13 bases lying between them. Germline values: CDR1 MNHNS, CDR2 SASEGT. The CDR3 is 13 amino acids. CDR3 nucleotides: TGTGCCAGCAGGAGCGACGGGGGGTATGGCTACACCTTC. Residues: CASRSDGGYGYTF.

V usage is TRBV19 and J usage is TRBJ2-1, with 12 bases lining up with TRBD2. Germline loops: CDR1 LNHDA, CDR2 SQIVND (reference sequence). The V gene end was trimmed by 7 bases and the J gene end by 4 bases; junction bases not matched to a gene: 2. CDR3 length: 14 residues. CDR3 loop: CASKTSGGYNEQFF. The DNA of the CDR3 is TGTGCCAGTAAAACTAGCGGGGGGTACAATGAGCAGTTCTTC.

This clone has only a few counts. This sequence joins TRBV7-2 and TRBJ1-2; a possible D gene is TRBD1 (5 bases). V lost 5 bases, J lost 1 base, and 11 bases lay in between. Per germline, CDR1 SGHTA and CDR2 FQGNSA. The CDR3 consists of 14 residues. The CDR3 DNA follows: TGTGCCAGCAGCCAGACAGCAATTAACTATGGCTACACCTTC. This sequence encodes CASSQTAINYGYTF.

In this sample, this clone turned up a few times. The chain recombines TRBV6-5 with TRBJ1-4; D gene ambiguous. Looked up from germline, CDR1 is MNHEY and CDR2 is SVGAGI. CDR3 length equals 13 residues. Trimming took 6 bases from V and 5 from J, leaving 10 bases between them. CDR3 sequence (DNA): TGTGCCAGCAGCCGGGTCCTCAATGAAAAACTGTTTTTT. It translates to CASSRVLNEKLFF.

V gene TRBV5-1 combines with J gene TRBJ2-2; tentative D call: TRBD2 (6 bases). V was clipped by 3 bases and J by 5 bases, with 8 bases between them. The germline gives CDR1 SGHRS, CDR2 YFSETQ. CDR3 length: 13 amino acids. In DNA, the CDR3 is TGCGCCAGCAGCTCTAGCGTTACCGGGGAGCTGTTTTTT. It yields the protein CASSSSVTGELFF.

This clone was detected only a few times. This chain joins TRBV7-2 and TRBJ2-1, with 8 bases lining up with TRBD2. The CDR3 sequence is 15 residues long. The germline CDR1 and CDR2 sequences are SGHTA and FQGNSA. Trimming cost V 4 bases and J 2 bases; bases outside gene matches: 4. CDR3 residues: CASSYSGATYNEQFF. Here the CDR3 DNA reads TGTGCCAGCAGCTATAGCGGGGCAACCTACAATGAGCAGTTCTTC.

This clone has a handful of counts. CDR3 in DNA: TGTGCCAGCAGCGTAAGACTAGTCCCAGATACGCAGTATTTT. Translating it yields CASSVRLVPDTQYF. The J gene is TRBJ2-3, the V gene TRBV9, with D possibly being TRBD2 (6 bases). The ends were cut back, 1 base at V and 4 bases at J, with 10 bases in the middle. CDR3 length: 14 amino acids. Germline V gene data show CDR1 as SGDLS and CDR2 as YYNGEE. Full variable domain (outside the CDR3, taken from reference TRBV9 and TRBJ2-3): DSGVTQTPKHLITATGQRVTLRCSPRSGDLSVYWYQQSLDQGLQFLIQYYNGEERAKGNILERFSAQQFPDLHSELNLSSLELGDSALYFCASSVRLVPDTQYFGPGTRLTVL.

CDR3 region: CASSYSGGVTETQYF. DNA for the CDR3: TGTGCCAGCAGTTACTCAGGAGGGGTTACAGAGACCCAGTACTTC. This chain joins TRBV6-5 and TRBJ2-5, with D perhaps TRBD2 (6 bases). Trimming took 0 bases from V and 4 from J, leaving 12 bases between them. This CDR3 spans 15 amino acids. Germline loops: CDR1 MNHEY, CDR2 SVGAGI.

This clone was found a few times. The V call is TRBV5-6, the J call TRBJ2-2; the D gene is possibly TRBD2 (6 bases). The CDR3 runs 16 residues. Germline CDR1 SGHDT, CDR2 YYEEEE. The ends were cut back, 0 bases at V and 2 bases at J, with 11 bases in the middle. For the CDR3, the DNA is TGTGCCAGCAGCTTGGTTATGGGAGGTAACACCGGGGAGCTGTTTTTT. The encoded protein is CASSLVMGGNTGELFF.